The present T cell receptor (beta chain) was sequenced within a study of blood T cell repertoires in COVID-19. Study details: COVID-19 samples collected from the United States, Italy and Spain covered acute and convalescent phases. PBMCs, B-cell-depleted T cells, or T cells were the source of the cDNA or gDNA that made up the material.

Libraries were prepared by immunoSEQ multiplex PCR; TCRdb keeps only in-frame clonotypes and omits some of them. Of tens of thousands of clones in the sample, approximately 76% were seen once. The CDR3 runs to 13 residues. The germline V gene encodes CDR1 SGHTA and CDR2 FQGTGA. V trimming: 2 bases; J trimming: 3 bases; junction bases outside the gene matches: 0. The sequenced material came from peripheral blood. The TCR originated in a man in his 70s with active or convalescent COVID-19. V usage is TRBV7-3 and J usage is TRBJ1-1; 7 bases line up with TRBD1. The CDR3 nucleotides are TGTGCCAGCAGCTTACAGGGGGACACTGAAGCTTTCTTT. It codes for CASSLQGDTEAFF.